Sequencing of this TCR beta chain was carried out in a study of blood T cells in healthy people across ages. Healthy Caucasian individuals from Russia aged 6 to 90 served as donors. A second PCR, run for roughly 7 to 11 cycles, used a sample-barcoded 5' primer plus a J-beta primer mix. TCRdb re-called the 5' RACE reads through MiXCR, storing one row per CDR3 protein. The sample yields roughly 1,100,000 distinct CDR3 sequences, roughly 24% seen once. This CDR3 is built from 15 residues. CDR1 and CDR2 (germline): SEHNR, FQNEAQ (reference sequence). V was trimmed by 1 base and J by 3 bases, leaving 7 bases between them. This sample was shared with a second study, whose subject was T cells of mothers and their children. From that study: Once extracted, all RNA went into cDNA synthesis at 1.5 ug per 15 ul.

V usage is TRBV7-9 and J usage is TRBJ2-6; TRBD2 is a possible D gene (5 bases). The TCR comes from a girl aged 2-10 years in good health. Sequencing was done on a sample of blood. The CDR3 region is CASSLGGYGANVLTF. CDR3 DNA: TGTGCCAGCAGCTTAGGAGGGTATGGGGCCAACGTCCTGACTTTC.